The next 25 T cell receptor beta chains were all read from a single sample in a study of cytomegalovirus exposure and HLA in healthy donors. Both 60 Vbeta primers and 13 Jbeta primers went into the PCR. The repertoire was sequenced with immunoSEQ multiplex PCR; TCRdb's copy has only in-frame clones and lacks some. The sample lists about 180,000 clones, over 70% occurring once. The sequenced sample consisted of PBMCs. The receptors stem from a woman between 45 and 65 years old in good health and CMV-seropositive.

The genes are TRBV2 and TRBJ2-1; D is unclear. The V end was cut by 6 bases, the J end by 4 bases, with 4 bases between. The CDR3 sequence is 11 residues long. The V gene's germline CDR1 is SNHLY and CDR2 FYNNEI. In DNA form, the CDR3 reads TGTGCCAGCAGCGAGTACAATGAGCAGTTCTTC. It yields the protein CASSEYNEQFF.

This clone showed up just a few times. The rearrangement joins TRBV19 to TRBJ2-3; D call uncertain. This CDR3 has 16 residues. Germline CDR1 LNHDA, CDR2 SQIVND (reference sequence). V lost 5 bases and J 2 bases, leaving 17 bases between the germline ends. The CDR3 loop reads CASSASSRRLTDTQYF. Here the CDR3 DNA reads TGTGCCAGTAGTGCCTCCTCCCGGAGACTCACAGATACGCAGTATTTT.

CDR3 bases: TGTGCCAGCAGCAAGGGCCGACAGGGGAATTCACCCCTCCACTTT. Translation: CASSKGRQGNSPLHF. The rearrangement uses TRBV6-5 and TRBJ1-6; 8 nucleotides agree with TRBD1. Germline CDR1 reads MNHEY; CDR2 reads SVGAGI. V lost 6 bases to trimming and J lost 7 bases; unmatched junction nucleotides: 8. The CDR3 totals 15 residues.

The V gene is TRBV7-2, the J gene TRBJ1-1; 8 bases are shared with TRBD1. Germline V gene data show CDR1 as SGHTA and CDR2 as FQGNSA. V was clipped by 5 bases and J by 7 bases; unmatched bases: 15. The CDR3 runs to 16 residues. The CDR3 loop reads CASSVNSFGQGGEAFF. DNA of the CDR3: TGTGCCAGCAGCGTCAACTCCTTTGGACAGGGCGGTGAAGCTTTCTTT.

A few counts support this clone. This chain links TRBV18 with TRBJ2-2; a weak D match, TRBD1 (5 bases). Per the germline V gene, CDR1 is KGHSH and CDR2 is LQKENI. Trimming shortened V by 3 bases and J by 1 base, and 9 bases separated the two germline ends. CDR3 length: 15 residues. CDR3 DNA: TGTGCCAGCTCACCGATTGGACAGAACACCGGGGAGCTGTTTTTT. This translates into CASSPIGQNTGELFF. Full variable domain (missing parts from reference TRBV18 and TRBJ2-2): NAGVMQNPRHLVRRRGQEARLRCSPMKGHSHVYWYRQLPEEGLKFMVYLQKENIIDESGMPKERFSAEFPKEGPSILRIQQVVRGDSAAYFCASSPIGQNTGELFFGEGSRLTVL.

V is TRBV27 and J is TRBJ2-5; 11 positions agree with TRBD2. Germline V gives CDR1 MNHEY, CDR2 SMNVEV (reference sequence). The trim removed 3 bases at V and 5 bases at J, leaving 8 bases unmatched. The CDR3 has 16 residues. The CDR3 loop reads CASSLFSGGAGETQYF. DNA of the CDR3: TGTGCCAGCAGTTTGTTTAGCGGGGGGGCCGGTGAGACCCAGTACTTC.

This chain joins TRBV9 and TRBJ2-1, with D perhaps matching TRBD2 (5 bases). V was cut by 0 bases and J by 4 bases, with 11 bases left in between. Germline loops: CDR1 SGDLS, CDR2 YYNGEE. The CDR3 contains 15 residues. CDR3 loop: CASSVGRTQYNEQFF. Here the CDR3 DNA reads TGTGCCAGCAGCGTAGGCCGGACTCAATACAATGAGCAGTTCTTC.

The V and J genes are TRBV5-1 and TRBJ2-5; D is perhaps TRBD1 (6 bases). The end of the DNA fits TRBJ2-7 better, so the J call may be wrong. This CDR3 contains 16 residues. Germline V lookup: CDR1 SGHRS, CDR2 YFSETQ. CDR3 in DNA: TGCGCCAGCAGCTCAGGCACATTCAGGGGCACCTACGAGCAGTACTTC. Protein: CASSSGTFRGTYEQYF.

The chain has TRBV6-1 and TRBJ2-1; a possible D gene is TRBD2 (6 bases). The CDR3 runs to 13 residues. Germline CDR1 and CDR2: MNHNS and SASEGT. Trimming took 8 bases from V and 4 from J, leaving 12 bases between them. CDR3 amino acids: CASGRERYNEQFF. For the CDR3, the DNA is TGTGCCAGCGGCCGGGAGAGGTACAATGAGCAGTTCTTC.

The chain carries TRBV4-3 and TRBJ2-2; D is possibly TRBD1 (6 bases). The CDR3 spans 20 residues. Germline values: CDR1 LGHNA, CDR2 YSLEER. Between the trimmed V and J ends, which lost 0 bases and 0 bases, there was a span of 20 bases. As DNA, the CDR3 is TGCGCCAGCAGCCAAGATCTTTTGGACAGCGATACCTCGAACACCGGGGAGCTGTTTTTT. Amino acid sequence: CASSQDLLDSDTSNTGELFF.

This chain links TRBV9 with TRBJ2-1; 9 bases line up with TRBD2. J was trimmed by 9 bases and V by 0 bases; bases with no gene match: 4. The CDR3 is made up of 14 amino acids. From germline, CDR1 is SGDLS and CDR2 YYNGEE. The CDR3 protein is CASSVASGGLEQFF. The CDR3 DNA sequence: TGTGCCAGCAGCGTAGCGAGCGGGGGGCTTGAGCAGTTCTTC.

The J gene is TRBJ1-1, the V gene TRBV2; no firm D call. The CDR3 is made up of 14 amino acids. The ends were cut back, 4 bases at V and 4 bases at J, with 13 bases in the middle. In germline, CDR1 is SNHLY, CDR2 FYNNEI. The CDR3 sequence is CASSAHSLRTEAFF. The CDR3 region has the DNA TGTGCCAGCAGTGCCCACTCTCTTCGCACTGAAGCTTTCTTT.

The CDR3 nucleotides are TGTGCTAGTGGTTTGGGGACTGCCAACGAGCAGTACTTC. It translates to CASGLGTANEQYF. This chain uses TRBV12-5 with TRBJ2-7; D perhaps matches TRBD2 (5 bases). V was pared by 1 base and J by 5 bases, with 9 bases between. The CDR3 runs 13 residues. The germline V gene has CDR1 LGHNT and CDR2 FRNRAP.

The chain joins TRBV10-3 to TRBJ1-2; 7 nucleotides line up with TRBD1. The germline V gene has CDR1 ENHRY and CDR2 SYGVKD. CDR3 length: 12 residues. The J segment lost 8 bases and the V segment lost 4 bases, leaving 4 bases of the junction unmatched. The CDR3: CAISADREGYTF. CDR3 sequence (DNA): TGTGCCATCAGTGCTGACAGGGAAGGCTACACCTTC.

Turning to this clone: The sample carries other DNA sequences with the same CDR3. The chain combines TRBV5-6 with TRBJ2-1; TRBD2 matches at 13 bases. After removal of 0 bases from V and 7 bases from J, the junction contained 1 base not matched to a gene. This CDR3 region has 15 residues. Per germline, CDR1 SGHDT and CDR2 YYEEEE. The CDR3 sequence is CASSLGLAGGNEQFF. CDR3 bases: TGTGCCAGCAGCTTGGGACTAGCGGGAGGAAATGAGCAGTTCTTC. The entire variable domain, with the rest obtained from reference TRBV5-6 and TRBJ2-1, is as follows: DAGVTQSPTHLIKTRGQQVTLRCSPKSGHDTVSWYQQALGQGPQFIFQYYEEEERQRGNFPDRFSGHQFPNYSSELNVNALLLGDSALYLCASSLGLAGGNEQFFGPGTRLTVL.

V usage is TRBV9 and J usage is TRBJ2-7, with 8 bases that match TRBD1. This CDR3 has 15 amino acids. Unmatched junction bases numbered 4, after V lost 2 bases and J lost 0 bases. Germline values: CDR1 SGDLS, CDR2 YYNGEE. CDR3 residues: CASSVGQASSYEQYF. As DNA, the CDR3 is TGTGCCAGCAGCGTGGGACAGGCAAGCTCCTACGAGCAGTACTTC.

V gene TRBV2 combines with J gene TRBJ1-4; TRBD1 aligns across 7 bases. J lost 4 bases, V lost 4 bases, and 6 bases had no gene match. Germline assignment: CDR1 SNHLY and CDR2 FYNNEI. This CDR3 contains 15 residues. CDR3 in DNA: TGTGCCAGCAGTGGAGCGGCAGGGGGTAATGAAAAACTGTTTTTT. It is translated as CASSGAAGGNEKLFF.

The V and J genes are TRBV7-2 and TRBJ2-1, with 9 bases aligning to TRBD2. The germline CDR1 and CDR2 sequences are SGHTA and FQGNSA. Trimming cost V 5 bases and J 6 bases; bases outside gene matches: 8. The CDR3 length is 15 residues. CDR3 coding DNA: TGTGCCAGCAGCCCAGAGACTAGCGGCTTCAATGAGCAGTTCTTC. This gives the protein CASSPETSGFNEQFF.

The chain joins TRBV6-5 to TRBJ2-1, with 12 positions matching TRBD2. The CDR3 is 14 amino acids. Trimming took 6 bases from V and 9 from J; bases not matched to a gene: 6. From germline, CDR1 is MNHEY and CDR2 SVGAGI. CDR3 DNA: TGTGCCAGCAGGGTGACTAGCGGGGGTATTGAGCAGTTCTTC. Translated, it gives CASRVTSGGIEQFF.

The rearrangement uses TRBV27 and TRBJ2-3; 8 nucleotides agree with TRBD2. This CDR3 has 16 residues. Germline V gives CDR1 MNHEY, CDR2 SMNVEV (reference sequence). The V segment lost 0 bases and the J segment 0 bases; nucleotides outside the gene matches: 2. The CDR3 sequence: CASSLSASGSTDTQYF. The CDR3 nucleotides read TGTGCCAGCAGTTTATCGGCTAGCGGGAGCACAGATACGCAGTATTTT.

The chain recombines TRBV27 with TRBJ2-1, with D perhaps TRBD2 (5 bases). In germline, CDR1 is MNHEY, CDR2 SMNVEV (reference sequence). With 3 bases removed from V and 2 bases from J, the gap between germline ends came to 14 bases. The CDR3 extends over 16 amino acids. DNA of the CDR3: TGTGCCAGCAGTTTGACCATAGCGTACCCCTACAATGAGCAGTTCTTC. This translates into CASSLTIAYPYNEQFF.

This chain connects TRBV7-2 to TRBJ1-3; possibly TRBD1 for D (6 bases). The CDR3 length is 14 residues. V dropped 3 bases and J dropped 12 bases, with 18 bases sitting between them. CDR1 and CDR2 from the germline V gene are SGHTA and FQGNSA. The CDR3 DNA follows: TGTGCCAGCAGCTTGGGGGCCAGACCTATAAACATATATTTT. It yields the protein CASSLGARPINIYF.

This clone was detected only a few times. The J gene is TRBJ2-7, the V gene TRBV4-2; D gene unclear. Germline V lookup: CDR1 LGHNA, CDR2 YNFKEQ. The CDR3 has 12 amino acids. The germline V and J ends were trimmed by 1 base and 4 bases, with 5 bases remaining between them. CDR3 DNA sequence: TGTGCCAGCAGCCAAGCTTATTACGAGCAGTACTTC. Translation: CASSQAYYEQYF.

The chain recombines TRBV9 with TRBJ1-2; 11 nucleotides align to TRBD1. The CDR3 loop spans 17 amino acids. V was pared by 4 bases and J by 3 bases, with 11 bases of the junction left unmatched. In germline, CDR1 is SGDLS, CDR2 YYNGEE. In nucleotides, the CDR3 is TGTGCCAGCAGCCGATGGACAGGGGGCGCCGGGGACTATGGCTACACCTTC. It yields the protein CASSRWTGGAGDYGYTF.

The gene calls are TRBV11-1 and TRBJ1-1; D uncertain. Trimming pared 3 bases from V and 1 base from J, leaving 3 bases between. The CDR3 runs 12 residues. The V gene's germline CDR1 is SGHAT and CDR2 FQDESV (reference sequence). As DNA, the CDR3 is TGTGCCAGCAGCTTCGGGAACACTGAAGCTTTCTTT. Protein: CASSFGNTEAFF.